Sequencing of this T cell receptor beta chain was carried out in a study of somatic mutations in cytotoxic T cells in rheumatoid arthritis. Study-level information: Blood (30 ml EDTA) from each patient was taken right after diagnosis, before any treatment. Certain V beta antibody-stained T-cell populations, V beta1+ cells sequenced for TCRB among them, were flow-sorted to nearly 100% purity.

Only in-frame clones appear in the TCRdb table, and some are missing; sequencing was by immunoSEQ multiplex PCR. The table lists under 7,500 clones, approximately 92% of them singletons. Broader study findings: No multiple-comparison adjustment was applied to the slight TRBV07 underrepresentation in rheumatoid arthritis patients. Patients with a largest CD8+ clone exceeding 20% of CD8+ cells numbered 8 of 65.

Germline loops: CDR1 WSHSY, CDR2 SAAADI. This CDR3 contains 14 residues. On this clone: The antigen is unknown.

The chain joins TRBV10-2 to TRBJ2-5; TRBD1 matches 11 bases. The receptor's source is a woman aged 70 to 79 with rheumatoid arthritis. The specimen sequenced was CD8+ T cells sorted from blood. The CDR3 loop reads CASSRGDRGETQYF. Written as DNA, the CDR3 is TGCGCTAGCTCCAGGGGGGACAGGGGGGAGACCCAGTACTTC.